The 9 T cell receptor beta chains in this list originate from one sample, sequenced in a study of T cell repertoires in cytomegalovirus infection. Antigens of these TCRs are unknown. TCRdb reanalysed the reads using MiXCR and keeps one entry per CDR3 protein. This repertoire shows 140,000 to 150,000 distinct CDR3 sequences, 32% found once; its top ten account for roughly half. The sequencing here drew on CD8+ T cells from cultured PBMCs, taken from culture after CMV antigen stimulation. The receptors were gathered from a human donor in good health (CMV status not recorded). Some clones in this sample may be carry-over from other donors' samples.

The table lists this clonotype with a count of one. One junction end does not reproduce the germline sequence, and a read error may be involved. The chain employs TRBV7-2 and TRBJ2-7; unclear D gene. This CDR3 has 11 residues. Looked up from germline, CDR1 is SGHTA and CDR2 is FQGNSA. Written as DNA, the CDR3 is TGTGCCGGCAGCCTTTCCTACGAGCAGTACTTC. Its translation is CAGSLSYEQYF.

The rearrangement uses TRBV19 and TRBJ1-6, with 9 bases matching TRBD1. The CDR3 totals 16 residues. The germline gives CDR1 LNHDA, CDR2 SQIVND (reference sequence). The junction had 8 bases not matched to a gene; V was cut back by 3 bases and J by 8 bases. The CDR3, as DNA: TGTGCCAGTAGTATTCCGGACAGGGGAAACGATTCACCCCTCCACTTT. Protein sequence: CASSIPDRGNDSPLHF.

V and J are TRBV6-5 and TRBJ2-2; 8 bases are shared with TRBD1. The germline CDR1 and CDR2 sequences are MNHEY and SVGAGI. Unmatched junction bases numbered 10, after V lost 3 bases and J lost 1 base. The CDR3 sequence is 18 residues long. The DNA for the CDR3 is TGTGCCAGCAGTTATCAGGGGGCGCGGATTTTGAACACCGGGGAGCTGTTTTTT. It is translated as CASSYQGARILNTGELFF.

The V call is TRBV4-1, the J call TRBJ2-5, with 7 bases matching TRBD2. The CDR3 contains 15 residues. With V trimmed by 1 base and J by 5 bases, 7 bases remained unmatched. Germline assignment: CDR1 MGHRA and CDR2 YSYEKL. The CDR3 DNA follows: TGCGCCAGCAGCCAAGTTGAGTGGGGGGGGGAGACCCAGTACTTC. Protein sequence: CASSQVEWGGETQYF.

The chain employs TRBV30 and TRBJ1-2, with TRBD1 as a possible D gene (6 bases). In germline, CDR1 is GTSNPN, CDR2 SVGIG (reference sequence). V gave up 0 bases and J gave up 8 bases, with 13 bases separating them. CDR3 length: 13 amino acids. CDR3 sequence reads: CAWSVPPGVGYTF. CDR3 in DNA: TGTGCCTGGAGTGTACCCCCAGGGGTGGGCTACACCTTC.

V usage is TRBV12-3 or TRBV12-4 and J usage is TRBJ2-1; tentatively, D is TRBD1 (6 bases). CDR3 length: 14 amino acids. V was clipped by 8 bases and J by 5 bases, with 16 bases between them. CDR3 DNA: TGTGCCAGCCGTGCCCAGGGGAAGAACAATGAGCAGTTCTTC. This translates into CASRAQGKNNEQFF.

The chain combines TRBV3-1 with TRBJ2-7; maybe TRBD2 (6 bases). V was shortened by 4 bases and J by 2 bases, with 12 bases between the two germline ends. CDR3 length equals 14 residues. Germline V gives CDR1 LGHDT, CDR2 YNNKEL (reference sequence). For the CDR3, the DNA is TGTGCCAGCAGCCCCCCTCGGGGGACCTACGAGCAGTACTTC. Its translation: CASSPPRGTYEQYF.

This chain joins TRBV28 and TRBJ1-4; the match to TRBD1 covers 10 bases. The length of the CDR3 is 14 residues. Looked up from germline, CDR1 is MDHEN and CDR2 is SYDVKM. After removal of 6 bases from V and 5 bases from J, the junction contained 3 bases not matched to a gene. CDR3 bases: TGTGCCAGCAGCACGACAGGGGGCAATGAAAAACTGTTTTTT. The encoded protein is CASSTTGGNEKLFF.

The chain links TRBV7-9 to TRBJ1-3; D is unclear. In germline, CDR1 is SEHNR, CDR2 FQNEAQ (reference sequence). The V and J ends lost 7 bases and 4 bases respectively, with 11 bases between them. The CDR3 spans 13 residues. CDR3 bases: TGTGCCAGCACCCCGGACGGCGGAAACACCATATATTTT. Translating gives CASTPDGGNTIYF.